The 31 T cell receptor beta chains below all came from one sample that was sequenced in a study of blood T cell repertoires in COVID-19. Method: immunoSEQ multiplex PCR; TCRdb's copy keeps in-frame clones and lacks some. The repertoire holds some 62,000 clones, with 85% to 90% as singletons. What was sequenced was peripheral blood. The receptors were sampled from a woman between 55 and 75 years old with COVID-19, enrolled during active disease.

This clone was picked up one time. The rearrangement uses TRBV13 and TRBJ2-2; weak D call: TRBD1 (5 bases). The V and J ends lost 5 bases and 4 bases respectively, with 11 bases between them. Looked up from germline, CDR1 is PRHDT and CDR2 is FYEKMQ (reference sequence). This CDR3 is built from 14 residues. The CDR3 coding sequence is TGTGCCAGCAGCGCTTTCAGGGTCACCGGGGAGCTGTTTTTT. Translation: CASSAFRVTGELFF.

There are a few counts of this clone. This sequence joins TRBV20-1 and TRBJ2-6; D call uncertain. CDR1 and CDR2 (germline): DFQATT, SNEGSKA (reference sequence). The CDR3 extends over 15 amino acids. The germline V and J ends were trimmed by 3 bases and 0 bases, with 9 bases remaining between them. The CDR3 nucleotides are TGCAGTGCTAGTGGGCCTGTCTCTGGGGCCAACGTCCTGACTTTC. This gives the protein CSASGPVSGANVLTF.

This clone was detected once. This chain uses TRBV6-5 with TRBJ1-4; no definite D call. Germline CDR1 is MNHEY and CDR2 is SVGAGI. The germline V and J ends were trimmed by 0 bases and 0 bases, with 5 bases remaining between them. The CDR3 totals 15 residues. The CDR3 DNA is TGTGCCAGCAGTTACTCGCCAGCAACTAATGAAAAACTGTTTTTT. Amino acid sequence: CASSYSPATNEKLFF.

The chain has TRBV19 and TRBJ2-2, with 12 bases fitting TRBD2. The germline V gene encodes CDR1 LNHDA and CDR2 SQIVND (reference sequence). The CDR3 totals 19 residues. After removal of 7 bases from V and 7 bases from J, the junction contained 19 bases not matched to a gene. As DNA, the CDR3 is TGTGCCAGTATTGGAGTATCGACTAGCGGGAGTTATCGTGGCGGGGAGCTGTTTTTT. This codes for CASIGVSTSGSYRGGELFF.

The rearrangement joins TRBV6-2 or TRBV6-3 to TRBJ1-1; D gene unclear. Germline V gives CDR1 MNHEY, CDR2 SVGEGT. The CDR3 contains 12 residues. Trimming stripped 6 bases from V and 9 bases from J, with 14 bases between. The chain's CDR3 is CASSRWELKAFF. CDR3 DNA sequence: TGTGCCAGCAGCCGCTGGGAGCTGAAAGCTTTCTTT.

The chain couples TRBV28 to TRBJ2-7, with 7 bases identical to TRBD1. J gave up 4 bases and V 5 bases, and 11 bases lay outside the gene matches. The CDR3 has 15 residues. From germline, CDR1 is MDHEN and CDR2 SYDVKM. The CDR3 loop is CASSPSGTVVYEQYF. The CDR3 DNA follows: TGTGCCAGCAGTCCCTCCGGGACAGTTGTATACGAGCAGTACTTC. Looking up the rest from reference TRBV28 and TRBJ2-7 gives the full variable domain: DVKVTQSSRYLVKRTGEKVFLECVQDMDHENMFWYRQDPGLGLRLIYFSYDVKMKEKGDIPEGYSVSREKKERFSLILESASTNQTSMYLCASSPSGTVVYEQYFGPGTRLTVT.

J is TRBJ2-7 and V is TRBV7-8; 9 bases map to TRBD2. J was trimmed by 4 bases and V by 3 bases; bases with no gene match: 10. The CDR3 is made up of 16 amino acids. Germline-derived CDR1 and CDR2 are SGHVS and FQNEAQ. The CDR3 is CASSLRAGGPYYEQYF. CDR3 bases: TGTGCCAGCAGCTTGAGGGCGGGAGGGCCGTATTACGAGCAGTACTTC.

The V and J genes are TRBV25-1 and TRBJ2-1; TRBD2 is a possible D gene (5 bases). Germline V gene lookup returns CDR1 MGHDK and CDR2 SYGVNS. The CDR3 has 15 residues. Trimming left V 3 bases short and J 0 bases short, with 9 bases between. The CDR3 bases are TGTGCCAGCAGTGAGGCGGGCCCCTCCTACAATGAGCAGTTCTTC. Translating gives CASSEAGPSYNEQFF.

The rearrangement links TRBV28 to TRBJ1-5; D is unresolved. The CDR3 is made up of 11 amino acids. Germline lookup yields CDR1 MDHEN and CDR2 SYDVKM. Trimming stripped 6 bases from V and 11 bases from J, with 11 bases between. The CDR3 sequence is CASSRERAQHF. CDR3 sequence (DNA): TGTGCCAGCAGCCGGGAGCGGGCCCAGCATTTT.

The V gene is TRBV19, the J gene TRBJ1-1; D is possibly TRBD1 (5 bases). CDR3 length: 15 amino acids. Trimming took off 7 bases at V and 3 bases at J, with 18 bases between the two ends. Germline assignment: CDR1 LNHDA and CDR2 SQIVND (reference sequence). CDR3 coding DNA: TGTGCCAGTACCCTCAGGGAGGCGGGACACACTGAAGCTTTCTTT. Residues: CASTLREAGHTEAFF.

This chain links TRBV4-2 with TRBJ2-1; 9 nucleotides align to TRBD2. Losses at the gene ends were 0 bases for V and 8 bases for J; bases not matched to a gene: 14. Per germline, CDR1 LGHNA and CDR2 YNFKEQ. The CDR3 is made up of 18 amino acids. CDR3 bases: TGTGCCAGCAGCCAAGAAGGTCCAGCGGGAGGCCCAGGGGATGAGCAGTTCTTC. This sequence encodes CASSQEGPAGGPGDEQFF.

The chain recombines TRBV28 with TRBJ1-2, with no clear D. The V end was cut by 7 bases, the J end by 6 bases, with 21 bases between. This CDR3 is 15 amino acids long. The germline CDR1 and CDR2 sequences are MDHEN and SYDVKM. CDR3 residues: CASNSWREVFDGYTF. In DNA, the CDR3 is TGTGCCAGCAACTCTTGGCGGGAGGTTTTCGATGGCTACACCTTC.

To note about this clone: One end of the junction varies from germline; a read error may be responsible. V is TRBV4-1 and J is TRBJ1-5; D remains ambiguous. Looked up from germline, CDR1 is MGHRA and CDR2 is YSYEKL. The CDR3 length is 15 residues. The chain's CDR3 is CASSQAVSSDQPQHF. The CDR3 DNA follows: TGCGCCAGCAGCCAAGCCGTTAGTAGCGATCAGCCCCAGCATTTT.

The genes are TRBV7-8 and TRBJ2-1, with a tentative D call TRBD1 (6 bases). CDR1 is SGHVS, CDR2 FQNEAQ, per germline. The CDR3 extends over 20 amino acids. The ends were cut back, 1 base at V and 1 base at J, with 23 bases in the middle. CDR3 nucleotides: TGTGCCAGCAGCTTAGGGCCTCCGGGACAAAAACCGAGGTCCTACAATGAGCAGTTCTTC. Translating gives CASSLGPPGQKPRSYNEQFF.

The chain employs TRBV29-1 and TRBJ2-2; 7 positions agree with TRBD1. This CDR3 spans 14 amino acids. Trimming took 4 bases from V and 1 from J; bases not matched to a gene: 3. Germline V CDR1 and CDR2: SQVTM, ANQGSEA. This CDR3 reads CSVGGTVNTGELFF. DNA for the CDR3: TGCAGCGTTGGAGGGACAGTGAACACCGGGGAGCTGTTTTTT.

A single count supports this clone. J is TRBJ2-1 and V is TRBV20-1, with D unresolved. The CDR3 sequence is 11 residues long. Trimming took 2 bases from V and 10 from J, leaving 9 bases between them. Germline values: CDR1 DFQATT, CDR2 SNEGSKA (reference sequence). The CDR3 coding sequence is TGCAGTGCTAGACTGGTCAGGGAGCAGTTCTTC. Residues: CSARLVREQFF.

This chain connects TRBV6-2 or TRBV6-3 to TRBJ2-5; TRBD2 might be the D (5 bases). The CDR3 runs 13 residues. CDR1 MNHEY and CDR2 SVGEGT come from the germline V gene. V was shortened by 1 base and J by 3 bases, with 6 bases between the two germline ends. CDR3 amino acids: CASSYFGEETQYF. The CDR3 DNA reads TGTGCCAGCAGTTACTTCGGGGAAGAGACCCAGTACTTC.

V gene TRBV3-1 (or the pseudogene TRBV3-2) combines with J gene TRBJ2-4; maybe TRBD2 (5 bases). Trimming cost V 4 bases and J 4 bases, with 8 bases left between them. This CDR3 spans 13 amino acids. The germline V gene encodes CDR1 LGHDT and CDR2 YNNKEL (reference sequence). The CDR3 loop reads CASSLAWKNIQYF. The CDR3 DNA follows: TGTGCCAGCAGCCTAGCGTGGAAAAACATTCAGTACTTC.

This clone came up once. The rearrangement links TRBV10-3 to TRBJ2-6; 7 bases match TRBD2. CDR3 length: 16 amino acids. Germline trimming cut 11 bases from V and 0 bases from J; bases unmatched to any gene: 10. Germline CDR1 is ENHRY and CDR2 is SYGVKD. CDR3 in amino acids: CASSGHLPSGANVLTF. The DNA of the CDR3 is TGTGCCTCTAGCGGACACTTACCCTCTGGGGCCAACGTCCTGACTTTC.

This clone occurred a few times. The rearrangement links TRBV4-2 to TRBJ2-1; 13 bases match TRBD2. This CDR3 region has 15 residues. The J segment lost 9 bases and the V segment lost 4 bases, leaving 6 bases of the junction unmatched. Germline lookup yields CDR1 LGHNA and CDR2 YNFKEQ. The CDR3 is CASSRPGLAGPEQFF. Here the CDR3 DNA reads TGTGCCAGCAGCCGCCCGGGACTAGCGGGACCTGAGCAGTTCTTC.

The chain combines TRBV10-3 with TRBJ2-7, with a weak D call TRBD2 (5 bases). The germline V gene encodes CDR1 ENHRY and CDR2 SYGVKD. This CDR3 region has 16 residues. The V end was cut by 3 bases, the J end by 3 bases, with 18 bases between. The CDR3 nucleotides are TGTGCCATCAGTGACCACCGGGCAGGTGGGAGCTACGAGCAGTACTTC. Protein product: CAISDHRAGGSYEQYF.

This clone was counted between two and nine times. The CDR3 loop reads CAWGGQGAFF. The CDR3 bases are TGTGCCTGGGGGGGGCAGGGAGCTTTCTTT. The chain recombines TRBV30 with TRBJ1-1; weak D call: TRBD1 (6 bases). Trimming left V 5 bases short and J 10 bases short, with 11 bases between. Germline V gives CDR1 GTSNPN, CDR2 SVGIG (reference sequence). The CDR3 has 10 amino acids.

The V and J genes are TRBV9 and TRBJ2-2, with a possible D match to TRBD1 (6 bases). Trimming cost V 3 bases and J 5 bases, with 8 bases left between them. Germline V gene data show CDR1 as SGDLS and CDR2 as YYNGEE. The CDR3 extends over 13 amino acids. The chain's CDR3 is CASSAQGTGELFF. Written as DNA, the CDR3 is TGTGCCAGCAGCGCACAGGGAACCGGGGAGCTGTTTTTT.

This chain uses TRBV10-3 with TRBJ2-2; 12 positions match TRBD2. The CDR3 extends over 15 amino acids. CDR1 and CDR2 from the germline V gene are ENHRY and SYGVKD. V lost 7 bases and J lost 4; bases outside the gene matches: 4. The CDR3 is CAITGTSGFTGELFF. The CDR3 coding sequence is TGTGCCATCACCGGGACTAGCGGGTTCACCGGGGAGCTGTTTTTT.

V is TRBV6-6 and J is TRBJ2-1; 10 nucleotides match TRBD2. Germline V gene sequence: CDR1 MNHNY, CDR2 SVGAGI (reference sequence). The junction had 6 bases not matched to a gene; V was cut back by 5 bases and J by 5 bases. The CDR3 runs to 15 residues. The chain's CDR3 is CASSPKAGGHNEQFF. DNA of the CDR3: TGTGCCAGCAGTCCAAAAGCGGGAGGGCACAATGAGCAGTTCTTC.

As DNA, the CDR3 is TGTGCCAGCAGTTACTCGAATCCAGGGCTGGAGCAGTACTTC. Encoded protein: CASSYSNPGLEQYF. The chain joins TRBV6-5 to TRBJ2-7, with D possibly TRBD1 on 5 matching bases. Trimming shortened V by 0 bases and J by 7 bases, and 13 bases separated the two germline ends. This CDR3 comprises 14 residues. CDR1 is MNHEY, CDR2 SVGAGI, per germline.

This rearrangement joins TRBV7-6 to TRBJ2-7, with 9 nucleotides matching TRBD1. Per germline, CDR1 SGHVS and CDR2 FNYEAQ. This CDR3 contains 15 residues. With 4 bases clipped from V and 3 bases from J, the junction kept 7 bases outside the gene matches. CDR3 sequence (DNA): TGTGCCAGCAGCTCTCCGGGACAGGGTGTCTACGAGCAGTACTTC. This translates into CASSSPGQGVYEQYF.

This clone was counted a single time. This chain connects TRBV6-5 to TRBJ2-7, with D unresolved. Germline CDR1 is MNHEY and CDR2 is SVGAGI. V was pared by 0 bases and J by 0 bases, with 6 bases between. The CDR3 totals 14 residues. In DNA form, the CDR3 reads TGTGCCAGCAGTTACTCCGCGTCCTCCTACGAGCAGTACTTC. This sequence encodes CASSYSASSYEQYF.

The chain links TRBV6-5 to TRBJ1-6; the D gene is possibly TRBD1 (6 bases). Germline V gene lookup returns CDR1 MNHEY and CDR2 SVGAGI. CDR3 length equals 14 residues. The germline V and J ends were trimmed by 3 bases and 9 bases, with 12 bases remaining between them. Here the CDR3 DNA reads TGTGCCAGCAGTTATCTACAGGGCGGTTCACCCCTCCACTTT. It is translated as CASSYLQGGSPLHF.

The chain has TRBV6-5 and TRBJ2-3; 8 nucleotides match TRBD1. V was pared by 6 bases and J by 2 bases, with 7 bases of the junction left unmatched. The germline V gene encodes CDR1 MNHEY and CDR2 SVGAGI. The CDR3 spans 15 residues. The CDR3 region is CASREDREFTDTQYF. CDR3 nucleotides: TGTGCCAGCAGAGAGGACAGGGAATTCACAGATACGCAGTATTTT.

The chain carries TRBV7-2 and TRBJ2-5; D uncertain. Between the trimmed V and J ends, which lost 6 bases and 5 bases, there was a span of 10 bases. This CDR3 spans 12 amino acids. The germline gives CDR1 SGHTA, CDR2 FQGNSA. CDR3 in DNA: TGTGCCAGCAGTCTATCTCGGGAGACCCAGTACTTC. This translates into CASSLSRETQYF. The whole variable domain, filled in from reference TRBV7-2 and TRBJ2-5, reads GAGVSQSPSNKVTEKGKDVELRCDPISGHTALYWYRQSLGQGLEFLIYFQGNSAPDKSGLPSDRFSAERTGGSVSTLTIQRTQQEDSAVYLCASSLSRETQYFGPGTRLLVL.